The rows below give T cell receptor beta chains drawn from one sample of a study of cytotoxic CD8 clonotypes in ibrutinib-treated CLL. TCRdb's table, derived via immunoSEQ multiplex PCR, lists solely in-frame clones and lacks some. In the table there are roughly 110,000 clones, roughly 57% of which are singletons. This sample comprised PBMCs, obtained after 24 months of ibrutinib treatment. The receptors derive from a human donor with chronic lymphocytic leukemia. Each CDR3 is given with its conserved first and last residue. D genes are given only for firm matches. Expanded clones are given a class, and other clones once, few, many or no size at all.

j_gene | v_gene | d_gene | abundance | CDR3aa | CDR3nt
TRBJ2-5 | TRBV5-1 | TRBD2 | few | CASSTSPGTSGPQETQYF | TGCGCCAGCAGCACCTCTCCCGGGACTAGCGGGCCGCAAGAGACCCAGTACTTC
TRBJ1-1 | TRBV5-1 | . | . | CASSLESRAEAFF | TGCGCCAGCAGCTTGGAAAGCAGGGCTGAAGCTTTCTTT
TRBJ2-3 | TRBV7-3 | . | once | CASSLGWGEDTQYF | TGTGCCAGCAGCTTAGGTTGGGGGGAGGATACGCAGTATTTT
TRBJ2-2 | TRBV7-8 | TRBD1 | few | CASSLAHDRGGTGELFF | TGTGCCAGCAGCTTAGCGCACGACAGGGGAGGCACCGGGGAGCTGTTTTTT
TRBJ2-1 | TRBV7-2 | . | . | CASRAETNEQFF | TGTGCCAGCCGGGCGGAGACTAATGAGCAGTTCTTC
TRBJ2-3 | TRBV7-7 | TRBD1 | . | CASSSGTGHTDTQYF | TGTGCCAGCAGCTCCGGGACAGGGCATACAGATACGCAGTATTTT
TRBJ2-7 | TRBV5-6 | TRBD2 | . | CASLSQRGNPYEQYF | TGTGCCAGCCTTTCTCAGCGGGGGAACCCCTACGAGCAGTACTTC
TRBJ2-7 | TRBV7-9 | . | few | CASSDWGTPYEQYF | TGTGCCAGCAGCGACTGGGGGACCCCCTACGAGCAGTACTTC
TRBJ1-1 | TRBV30 | TRBD1 | few | CAWNGGTGQDTEAFF | TGTGCCTGGAACGGGGGGACAGGGCAGGACACTGAAGCTTTCTTT
TRBJ1-1 | TRBV2 | TRBD1 | many | CASSDPRDRDILSTEAFF | TGTGCCAGCAGTGACCCCCGAGACAGGGACATTCTGAGTACTGAAGCTTTCTTT
TRBJ2-7 | TRBV25-1 | TRBD1 | . | CASSVGTAPYEQYF | TGTGCCAGCAGTGTTGGGACAGCCCCCTACGAGCAGTACTTC
TRBJ2-1 | TRBV11-2 | TRBD2 | few | CASSLDRLAGVEQFF | TGTGCCAGCAGCTTAGATAGGCTAGCGGGGGTTGAGCAGTTCTTC
TRBJ2-5 | TRBV5-1 | TRBD1 | . | CASSLARTGGQETQYF | TGCGCCAGCAGTCTCGCACGGACAGGGGGCCAAGAGACCCAGTACTTC
TRBJ2-7 | TRBV6-1 | . | few | CASTSVYEQYF | TGTGCCAGCACTTCCGTCTACGAGCAGTACTTC
TRBJ2-7 | TRBV6-5 | . | . | CASRSGWRSDNEQYF | TGTGCCAGCAGATCTGGCTGGCGGTCTGACAACGAGCAGTACTTC
TRBJ2-7 | TRBV23-1 | . | once | CASRNTGAGGEQYF | TGCGCCAGCAGAAACACAGGGGCGGGGGGCGAGCAGTACTTC
TRBJ1-5 | TRBV10-3 | . | few | CAISGTNQPQHF | TGTGCCATCAGTGGAACGAATCAGCCCCAGCATTTT
TRBJ2-3 | TRBV9 | . | . | CASSVTELGTDTQYF | TGTGCCAGCAGCGTGACAGAGCTTGGCACAGATACGCAGTATTTT
TRBJ2-3 | TRBV30 | . | . | CAWSFHSTDTQYF | TGTGCCTGGAGTTTCCATAGCACAGATACGCAGTATTTT
TRBJ1-4 | TRBV27 | TRBD1 | . | CASSPRSGQTNEKLFF | TGTGCCAGCAGCCCCCGGTCGGGACAGACTAATGAAAAACTGTTTTTT
TRBJ2-7 | TRBV6-1 | . | once | CASSKRLDEQYF | TGTGCCAGCAGCAAACGACTGGACGAGCAGTACTTC